This T cell receptor (beta chain) comes out of a study of blood T cell repertoires in COVID-19 (dated by TCRdb to the early 2020s). About the study as a whole: Samples covering the acute and convalescent phases of COVID-19 were provided by collaborators in the United States, Italy and Spain. Where available, HLA class I and class II types were taken from metadata supplied by the sample provider and were not determined by assay-based typing. Samples were obtained from the ongoing ImmuneRACE study (first 160 participants) and from about 1,300 subjects provided by 6 global collaborators. The prospective study material was composed of cDNA or gDNA derived from T cells, B-cell-depleted T cells, or PBMCs. Deeply sampled blood TCRbeta repertoires from subjects exposed to, actively infected with, or recovered from COVID-19 were included in the dataset. Sample metadata almost always included a de-identified subject ID, COVID-19 status, age in years and sex. A freely available public database, intended as a resource for researchers studying the immune response to SARS-CoV-2, is where the repertoires were released.

Collaborating institutions collected whole blood in K2EDTA tubes following their own protocols. Collaborator samples were shipped for TCRbeta analysis as frozen whole blood, isolated PBMCs, or DNA extracted from either sample type. TCRbeta CDR3 regions were amplified from genomic DNA by means of the immunoSEQ Assay, a bias-controlled multiplex PCR. The original pipeline was this. Nucleated cell counts per sample were estimated from amplification of reference gene primers within the assay. To quantify the absolute abundance of each unique TCRbeta CDR3 rearrangement, sequence reads were collapsed and filtered. For each sample, productive Simpson clonality was calculated as the square root of Simpson's diversity index across productive rearrangements. Entries here come from immuneACCESS through TCRdb and include only in-frame sequences with V and J called. Some clones fail to appear in such tables; in the studies checked, an unresolved V gene covers under half of the shortfall, and the cause of the remainder is unknown. V, J and clone size reflect that table, while D and trimming were determined from the DNA. The sample table records fewer than 60,000 clones; roughly 74% of these occur just once. 25% of the sample comes from the top ten.

Overall study results and their limits: The quantity of clinical and demographic metadata differed by source and by participant and was supplied without curation.

The CDR3 starts with the cysteine, ends with the phenylalanine, and has 15 residues. Of all the DNA, just the CDR3 is kept, 45 bases in frame from base 1. The germline V gene sets CDR1 to SGHVS and CDR2 to FNYEAQ. V loses 5 bases of germline sequence and J loses 0 bases, and the interval between the two ends is 10 bases. A note on this clone: Which antigen it targets is not known. Base qualities are missing; no much larger clone stands one base away.

The sequenced sample was peripheral blood. The chain uses TRBV7-6 and TRBJ1-4; TRBD1 could be the D gene, as 6 bases match. The TCR comes from a human donor in a cohort sampled during active COVID-19. The CDR3 corresponds to CASSLTGTTNEKLFF. In nucleotides, the sequence is TGTGCCAGCAGCCTAACAGGGACAACTAATGAAAAACTGTTTTTT.